The clone carrying this T cell receptor beta chain occurred once. As yet, its antigen is unknown. Before sequencing took place, the ViraFEST assay used viral peptide pools to expand antigen-specific CD4+ T cells. Scientists isolated CD4+ T cells after a roughly ten-day culture period ended. Each person got two doses of an mRNA SARS-CoV-2 vaccine, BNT162b2 or mRNA-1273. The sample originates from a study of vaccination effects on CD4 cells after COVID-19. The method was immunoSEQ multiplex PCR; TCRdb's version includes in-frame clones alone and lacks a portion of them. This sample carries under 20,000 clones, approximately 70% of them seen once, and the ten largest clones take 9% to 9.5%. This CDR3 region has 14 residues. The germline V gene has CDR1 MNHEY and CDR2 SMNVEV (reference sequence). V lost 1 base and J lost 5; bases outside the gene matches: 4.

The source material was CD4+ T cells from PBMCs cultured with SARS-CoV-2 spike peptides, sampled after COVID-19 vaccination. The chain recombines TRBV27 with TRBJ2-7, with 8 bases matching TRBD2. The sequence derives from a human donor who received a COVID-19 vaccine. CDR3 bases: TGTGCCAGCAGTTTATATACGGGAGGGCACGAGCAGTACTTC. This gives the protein CASSLYTGGHEQYF.